Below are 5 T cell receptor beta chains sequenced from a single sample in a study of T cell clonotyping in hematopoietic cell transplantation. Data came from immunoSEQ multiplex PCR; TCRdb stores just in-frame clones and leaves some out. This sample has 40,000 to 55,000 clones; around 94% occur once, and the top ten carry about 0.86%. Material: peripheral blood mononuclear cells. These receptors were taken from a woman in her forties or fifties in good health. Some clones in this sample may be carry-over from other donors' samples.

CDR3 bases: TGTGCCAGCAGCTTAAAAACAGTTAACACTGAAGCTTTCTTT. It is translated as CASSLKTVNTEAFF. The chain is built from TRBV11-3 and TRBJ1-1; D gene ambiguous. Germline V gene sequence: CDR1 SGHNT, CDR2 YENEEA. Trimming shortened V by 2 bases and J by 2 bases, and 9 bases separated the two germline ends. CDR3 length: 14 amino acids.

The CDR3 sequence: CASKFHGGAYEQYF. CDR3 DNA: TGTGCCAGCAAATTCCACGGGGGAGCCTACGAGCAGTACTTC. The chain combines TRBV28 with TRBJ2-7, with D perhaps matching TRBD2 (6 bases). The ends were cut back, 7 bases at V and 2 bases at J, with 15 bases in the middle. Germline values: CDR1 MDHEN, CDR2 SYDVKM. The CDR3 totals 14 residues.

The chain links TRBV4-3 to TRBJ2-7; tentatively, D is TRBD2 (6 bases). The length of the CDR3 is 15 residues. V dropped 2 bases and J dropped 2 bases, with 13 bases sitting between them. Germline V CDR1 and CDR2: LGHNA, YSLEER. CDR3 in amino acids: CASSQNGGGPYEQYF. The DNA of the CDR3 is TGCGCCAGCAGCCAAAACGGGGGTGGCCCCTACGAGCAGTACTTC.

The V call is TRBV2, the J call TRBJ2-3, with 12 bases aligning to TRBD2. This CDR3 has 16 amino acids. After removal of 5 bases from V and 5 bases from J, the junction contained 8 bases not matched to a gene. Per the germline V gene, CDR1 is SNHLY and CDR2 is FYNNEI. In DNA, the CDR3 is TGTGCCAGCAGTCTCGGACTAGCGGGGCAACTAGATACGCAGTATTTT. Encoded protein: CASSLGLAGQLDTQYF.

V is TRBV5-6 and J is TRBJ2-7; D remains unclear. The CDR3 totals 13 residues. The germline CDR1 and CDR2 sequences are SGHDT and YYEEEE. Trimming removed 4 bases from V and 3 bases from J, with 11 bases in between. The CDR3 DNA reads as TGTGCCAGCAGCAGGGAACGGGTCTACGAGCAGTACTTC. Amino acids: CASSRERVYEQYF. Combining the CDR3 with reference TRBV5-6 and TRBJ2-7 gives the whole variable domain DAGVTQSPTHLIKTRGQQVTLRCSPKSGHDTVSWYQQALGQGPQFIFQYYEEEERQRGNFPDRFSGHQFPNYSSELNVNALLLGDSALYLCASSRERVYEQYFGPGTRLTVT.